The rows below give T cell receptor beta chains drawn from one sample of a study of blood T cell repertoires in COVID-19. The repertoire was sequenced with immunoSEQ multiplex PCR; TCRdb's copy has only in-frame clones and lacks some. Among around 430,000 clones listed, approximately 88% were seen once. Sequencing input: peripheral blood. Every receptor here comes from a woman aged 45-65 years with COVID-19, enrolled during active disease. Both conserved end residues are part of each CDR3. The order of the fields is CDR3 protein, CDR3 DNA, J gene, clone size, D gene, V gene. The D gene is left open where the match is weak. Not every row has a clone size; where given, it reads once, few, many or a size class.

cdr3_aa: CASSPHSRHSYEQYF; cdr3_nt: TGTGCCAGCAGCCCCCATTCCAGGCACTCCTACGAGCAGTACTTC; j_call: TRBJ2-7; clone_size: -; d_call: -; v_call: TRBV21-1
cdr3_aa: CASSEPDYGYTF; cdr3_nt: TGTGCCAGCAGTGAACCGGACTATGGCTACACCTTC; j_call: TRBJ1-2; clone_size: once; d_call: -; v_call: TRBV6-1
cdr3_aa: CASSDDRDRGLLAGRSTDTQYF; cdr3_nt: TGTGCCAGCAGTGACGACCGGGATCGAGGACTACTAGCGGGGCGGAGCACAGATACGCAGTATTTT; j_call: TRBJ2-3; clone_size: -; d_call: TRBD2; v_call: TRBV2
cdr3_aa: CAIKETGEAGELFF; cdr3_nt: TGTGCCATCAAGGAGACGGGGGAGGCCGGGGAGCTGTTTTTT; j_call: TRBJ2-2; clone_size: few; d_call: -; v_call: TRBV10-3
cdr3_aa: CASSSRQDRATEAFF; cdr3_nt: TGTGCCAGTAGTTCACGTCAGGACAGGGCAACTGAAGCTTTCTTT; j_call: TRBJ1-1; clone_size: -; d_call: TRBD1; v_call: TRBV19
cdr3_aa: CASSFGQGRATEAFF; cdr3_nt: TGTGCCAGCAGCTTCGGACAGGGGCGAGCCACTGAAGCTTTCTTT; j_call: TRBJ1-1; clone_size: -; d_call: TRBD1; v_call: TRBV7-9
cdr3_aa: CASSSQGGSGEQYF; cdr3_nt: TGTGCCAGCAGTTCTCAGGGAGGATCAGGCGAGCAGTACTTC; j_call: TRBJ2-7; clone_size: -; d_call: -; v_call: TRBV27
cdr3_aa: CASSPGTGDNSPLHF; cdr3_nt: TGTGCCAGCAGCCCTGGGACAGGGGATAATTCACCCCTCCACTTT; j_call: TRBJ1-6; clone_size: -; d_call: -; v_call: TRBV21-1
cdr3_aa: CASSQALNTIYF; cdr3_nt: TGTGCCAGCAGCCAAGCCCTAAACACCATATATTTT; j_call: TRBJ1-3; clone_size: -; d_call: -; v_call: TRBV3-1/TRBV3-2
cdr3_aa: CASSAGQLPQQPQHF; cdr3_nt: TGTGCCAGCAGCGCAGGACAGCTTCCTCAGCAGCCCCAGCATTTT; j_call: TRBJ1-5; clone_size: -; d_call: -; v_call: TRBV11-2
cdr3_aa: CSVPAQGALGYTF; cdr3_nt: TGCAGCGTTCCCGCCCAGGGGGCGCTTGGCTACACCTTC; j_call: TRBJ1-2; clone_size: -; d_call: TRBD1; v_call: TRBV29-1
cdr3_aa: CASSQDPGQGLAGANVLTF; cdr3_nt: TGCGCCAGCAGCCAAGATCCGGGACAGGGGTTAGCTGGGGCCAACGTCCTGACTTTC; j_call: TRBJ2-6; clone_size: -; d_call: TRBD1; v_call: TRBV4-1
cdr3_aa: CASSATGQPGANVLTF; cdr3_nt: TGTGCCAGCAGCGCCACAGGACAGCCTGGGGCCAACGTCCTGACTTTC; j_call: TRBJ2-6; clone_size: -; d_call: -; v_call: TRBV5-5
cdr3_aa: CASSSYGRGQGETQYF; cdr3_nt: TGTGCCAGTAGCTCCTACGGCAGGGGGCAAGGAGAGACCCAGTACTTC; j_call: TRBJ2-5; clone_size: -; d_call: TRBD1; v_call: TRBV19
cdr3_aa: CASSVAGGQTDTQYF; cdr3_nt: TGTGCCAGCAGTGTAGCGGGGGGGCAAACAGATACGCAGTATTTT; j_call: TRBJ2-3; clone_size: -; d_call: TRBD2; v_call: TRBV9
cdr3_aa: CASSQQGARTEAFF; cdr3_nt: TGTGCCAGCAGCCAACAGGGGGCGAGGACTGAAGCTTTCTTT; j_call: TRBJ1-1; clone_size: -; d_call: TRBD1; v_call: TRBV3-1/TRBV3-2
cdr3_aa: CASSSAGRGLHESTGELFF; cdr3_nt: TGTGCCAGCAGTTCCGCGGGGCGAGGACTCCATGAGAGCACCGGGGAGCTGTTTTTT; j_call: TRBJ2-2; clone_size: -; d_call: -; v_call: TRBV11-3
cdr3_aa: CASSEAGAGAGYGYTF; cdr3_nt: TGTGCCAGCAGTGAAGCGGGAGCGGGGGCAGGCTATGGCTACACCTTC; j_call: TRBJ1-2; clone_size: -; d_call: -; v_call: TRBV6-1
cdr3_aa: CASSLATSGDYEQYF; cdr3_nt: TGTGCCAGCAGCTTAGCGACTAGCGGGGACTACGAGCAGTACTTC; j_call: TRBJ2-7; clone_size: once; d_call: TRBD2; v_call: TRBV7-8
cdr3_aa: CASSSTTGTQGEQYF; cdr3_nt: TGTGCCAGCAGCTCGACGACGGGGACTCAAGGCGAGCAGTACTTC; j_call: TRBJ2-7; clone_size: -; d_call: -; v_call: TRBV7-8
cdr3_aa: CASSLRGPPTNEKLFF; cdr3_nt: TGTGCCAGCAGCTTAAGGGGGCCACCAACTAATGAAAAACTGTTTTTT; j_call: TRBJ1-4; clone_size: -; d_call: TRBD1; v_call: TRBV7-2
cdr3_aa: CASSTTDRGNEQYF; cdr3_nt: TGTGCCAGCAGTACAACGGACAGGGGTAACGAGCAGTACTTC; j_call: TRBJ2-7; clone_size: -; d_call: TRBD1; v_call: TRBV6-5
cdr3_aa: CAWSTGTGWGEAFF; cdr3_nt: TGTGCCTGGAGTACCGGGACAGGGTGGGGTGAAGCTTTCTTT; j_call: TRBJ1-1; clone_size: -; d_call: TRBD1; v_call: TRBV30
cdr3_aa: CASSLTGYGNTIYF; cdr3_nt: TGCGCCAGCAGCTTGACAGGATATGGAAACACCATATATTTT; j_call: TRBJ1-3; clone_size: -; d_call: -; v_call: TRBV5-1
cdr3_aa: CASSESGTGAYEQYF; cdr3_nt: TGCGCCAGCAGTGAGTCAGGGACAGGGGCCTACGAGCAGTACTTC; j_call: TRBJ2-7; clone_size: -; d_call: TRBD1; v_call: TRBV10-1
cdr3_aa: CSVEGRGLNEQFF; cdr3_nt: TGCAGCGTTGAGGGCAGGGGGCTGAATGAGCAGTTCTTC; j_call: TRBJ2-1; clone_size: few; d_call: TRBD1; v_call: TRBV29-1
cdr3_aa: CASSEWASGGYEQYF; cdr3_nt: TGTGCCAGCAGCGAGTGGGCTAGCGGGGGCTACGAGCAGTACTTC; j_call: TRBJ2-7; clone_size: -; d_call: TRBD2; v_call: TRBV9
cdr3_aa: CASSPPGGGMSGELFF; cdr3_nt: TGTGCCAGCAGCCCACCGGGGGGAGGGATGTCCGGGGAGCTGTTTTTT; j_call: TRBJ2-2; clone_size: -; d_call: TRBD2; v_call: TRBV7-3
cdr3_aa: CASSVVGSGGIDKQFF; cdr3_nt: TGTGCCAGCAGCGTAGTGGGTAGCGGGGGAATAGACAAGCAGTTCTTC; j_call: TRBJ2-1; clone_size: -; d_call: TRBD2; v_call: TRBV9
cdr3_aa: CASSGGSTEAFF; cdr3_nt: TGCGCCAGCAGCGGAGGGAGCACTGAAGCTTTCTTT; j_call: TRBJ1-1; clone_size: -; d_call: -; v_call: TRBV5-1
cdr3_aa: CSASDRPRGGSPLHF; cdr3_nt: TGCAGTGCTAGTGACAGGCCTCGAGGGGGATCACCCCTCCACTTT; j_call: TRBJ1-6; clone_size: few; d_call: -; v_call: TRBV20-1
cdr3_aa: CASSDPLGGYQPQHF; cdr3_nt: TGTGCCAGCAGTGATCCCTTGGGGGGATATCAGCCCCAGCATTTT; j_call: TRBJ1-5; clone_size: -; d_call: -; v_call: TRBV6-1
cdr3_aa: CASSVRGQGAGTEAFF; cdr3_nt: TGTGCCAGCAGCGTGAGAGGACAGGGGGCAGGGACTGAAGCTTTCTTT; j_call: TRBJ1-1; clone_size: -; d_call: TRBD1; v_call: TRBV9
cdr3_aa: CASSYETSGNNEQFF; cdr3_nt: TGTGCCAGCAGTTACGAGACTAGCGGAAACAATGAGCAGTTCTTC; j_call: TRBJ2-1; clone_size: -; d_call: TRBD2; v_call: TRBV6-6
cdr3_aa: CASSPELGYTGELFF; cdr3_nt: TGTGCCAGCAGCCCCGAACTCGGGTACACCGGGGAGCTGTTTTTT; j_call: TRBJ2-2; clone_size: -; d_call: -; v_call: TRBV5-8
cdr3_aa: CASSWEGNSNQPQHF; cdr3_nt: TGTGCCAGCAGTTGGGAGGGGAATAGCAATCAGCCCCAGCATTTT; j_call: TRBJ1-5; clone_size: -; d_call: -; v_call: TRBV6-6
cdr3_aa: CASSLGGASTDTQYF; cdr3_nt: TGTGCCAGCAGCTTAGGTGGGGCCAGCACAGATACGCAGTATTTT; j_call: TRBJ2-3; clone_size: -; d_call: -; v_call: TRBV7-2
cdr3_aa: CASSYSNGRSEQYF; cdr3_nt: TGTGCCAGCAGTTACTCGAATGGGAGGAGCGAGCAGTACTTC; j_call: TRBJ2-7; clone_size: -; d_call: -; v_call: TRBV6-5
cdr3_aa: CASSYSGSGGADTQYF; cdr3_nt: TGTGCCAGCAGTTACTCCGGTAGCGGGGGGGCAGATACGCAGTATTTT; j_call: TRBJ2-3; clone_size: -; d_call: TRBD2; v_call: TRBV6-5